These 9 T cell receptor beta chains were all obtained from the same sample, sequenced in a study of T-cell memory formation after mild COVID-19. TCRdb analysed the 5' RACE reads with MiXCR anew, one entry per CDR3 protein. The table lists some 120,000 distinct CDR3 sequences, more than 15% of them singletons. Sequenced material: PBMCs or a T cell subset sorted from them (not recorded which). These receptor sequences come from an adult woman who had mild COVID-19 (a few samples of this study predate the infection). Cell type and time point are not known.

CDR3 coding DNA: TGTGCCACCAGGAGCGAGACTTGGGGGGGGAGCGAGCAGTACTTC. Its translation: CATRSETWGGSEQYF. This rearrangement joins TRBV15 to TRBJ2-7, with TRBD2 matching over 7 bases. CDR1 is LNHNV, CDR2 YYDKDF, per germline (reference sequence). The length of the CDR3 is 15 residues. V lost 6 bases and J lost 6; bases outside the gene matches: 14.

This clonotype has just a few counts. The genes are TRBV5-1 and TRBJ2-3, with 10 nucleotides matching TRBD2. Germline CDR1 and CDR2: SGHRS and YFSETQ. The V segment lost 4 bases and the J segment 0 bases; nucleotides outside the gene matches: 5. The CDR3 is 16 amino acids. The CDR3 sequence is CASSLGTSVSTDTQYF. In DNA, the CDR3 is TGCGCCAGCAGCCTGGGGACTAGCGTCAGCACAGATACGCAGTATTTT.

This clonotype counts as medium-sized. The CDR3 nucleotides read TGTGCCAGCAGCGCGGATACGCAGTATTTT. Protein sequence: CASSADTQYF. The chain recombines TRBV7-9 with TRBJ2-3; D uncertain. Trimming took 5 bases from V and 6 from J, leaving 3 bases between them. The CDR3 sequence is 10 residues long. Germline assignment: CDR1 SEHNR and CDR2 FQNEAQ (reference sequence).

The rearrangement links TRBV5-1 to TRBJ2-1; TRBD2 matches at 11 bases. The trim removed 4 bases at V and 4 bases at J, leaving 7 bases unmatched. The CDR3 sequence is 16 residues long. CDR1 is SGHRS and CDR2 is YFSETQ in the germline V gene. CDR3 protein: CASSHQGTSGYNEQFF. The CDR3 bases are TGCGCCAGCAGCCACCAAGGGACTAGCGGTTACAATGAGCAGTTCTTC.

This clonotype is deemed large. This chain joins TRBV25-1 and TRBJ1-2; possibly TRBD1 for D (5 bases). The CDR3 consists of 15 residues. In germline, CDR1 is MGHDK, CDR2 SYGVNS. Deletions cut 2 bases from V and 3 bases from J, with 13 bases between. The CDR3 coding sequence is TGTGCCAGCAGTGAAACTGCAGAAGGGGACTATGGCTACACCTTC. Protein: CASSETAEGDYGYTF.

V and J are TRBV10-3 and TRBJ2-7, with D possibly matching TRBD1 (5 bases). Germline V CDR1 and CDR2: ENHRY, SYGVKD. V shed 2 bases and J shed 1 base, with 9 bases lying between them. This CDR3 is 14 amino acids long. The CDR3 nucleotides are TGTGCCATCAGTGAGCCTAGACAGTCCTACGAGCAGTACTTC. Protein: CAISEPRQSYEQYF.

The CDR3 loop is CASSLVGGARGQPQHF. The CDR3 nucleotides read TGTGCCAGCAGCTTAGTGGGGGGGGCGAGAGGTCAGCCCCAGCATTTT. V usage is TRBV7-2 and J usage is TRBJ1-5; perhaps TRBD1 as D (6 bases). The V end was cut by 1 base, the J end by 6 bases, with 16 bases between. This CDR3 contains 16 residues. The germline CDR1 and CDR2 sequences are SGHTA and FQGNSA.

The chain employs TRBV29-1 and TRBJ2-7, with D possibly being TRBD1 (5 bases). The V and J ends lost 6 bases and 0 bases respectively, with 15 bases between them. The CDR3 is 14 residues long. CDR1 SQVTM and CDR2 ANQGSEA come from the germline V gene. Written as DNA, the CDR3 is TGCAGCGTAGCCCCAGGGCATAGCTCCTACGAGCAGTACTTC. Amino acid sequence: CSVAPGHSSYEQYF.

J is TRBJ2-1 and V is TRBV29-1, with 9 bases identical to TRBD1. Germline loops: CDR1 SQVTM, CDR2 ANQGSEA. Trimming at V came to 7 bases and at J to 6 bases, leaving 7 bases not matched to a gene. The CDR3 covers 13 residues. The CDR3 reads CSGEQGAANEQFF. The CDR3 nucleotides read TGCAGCGGGGAACAGGGGGCGGCCAATGAGCAGTTCTTC.